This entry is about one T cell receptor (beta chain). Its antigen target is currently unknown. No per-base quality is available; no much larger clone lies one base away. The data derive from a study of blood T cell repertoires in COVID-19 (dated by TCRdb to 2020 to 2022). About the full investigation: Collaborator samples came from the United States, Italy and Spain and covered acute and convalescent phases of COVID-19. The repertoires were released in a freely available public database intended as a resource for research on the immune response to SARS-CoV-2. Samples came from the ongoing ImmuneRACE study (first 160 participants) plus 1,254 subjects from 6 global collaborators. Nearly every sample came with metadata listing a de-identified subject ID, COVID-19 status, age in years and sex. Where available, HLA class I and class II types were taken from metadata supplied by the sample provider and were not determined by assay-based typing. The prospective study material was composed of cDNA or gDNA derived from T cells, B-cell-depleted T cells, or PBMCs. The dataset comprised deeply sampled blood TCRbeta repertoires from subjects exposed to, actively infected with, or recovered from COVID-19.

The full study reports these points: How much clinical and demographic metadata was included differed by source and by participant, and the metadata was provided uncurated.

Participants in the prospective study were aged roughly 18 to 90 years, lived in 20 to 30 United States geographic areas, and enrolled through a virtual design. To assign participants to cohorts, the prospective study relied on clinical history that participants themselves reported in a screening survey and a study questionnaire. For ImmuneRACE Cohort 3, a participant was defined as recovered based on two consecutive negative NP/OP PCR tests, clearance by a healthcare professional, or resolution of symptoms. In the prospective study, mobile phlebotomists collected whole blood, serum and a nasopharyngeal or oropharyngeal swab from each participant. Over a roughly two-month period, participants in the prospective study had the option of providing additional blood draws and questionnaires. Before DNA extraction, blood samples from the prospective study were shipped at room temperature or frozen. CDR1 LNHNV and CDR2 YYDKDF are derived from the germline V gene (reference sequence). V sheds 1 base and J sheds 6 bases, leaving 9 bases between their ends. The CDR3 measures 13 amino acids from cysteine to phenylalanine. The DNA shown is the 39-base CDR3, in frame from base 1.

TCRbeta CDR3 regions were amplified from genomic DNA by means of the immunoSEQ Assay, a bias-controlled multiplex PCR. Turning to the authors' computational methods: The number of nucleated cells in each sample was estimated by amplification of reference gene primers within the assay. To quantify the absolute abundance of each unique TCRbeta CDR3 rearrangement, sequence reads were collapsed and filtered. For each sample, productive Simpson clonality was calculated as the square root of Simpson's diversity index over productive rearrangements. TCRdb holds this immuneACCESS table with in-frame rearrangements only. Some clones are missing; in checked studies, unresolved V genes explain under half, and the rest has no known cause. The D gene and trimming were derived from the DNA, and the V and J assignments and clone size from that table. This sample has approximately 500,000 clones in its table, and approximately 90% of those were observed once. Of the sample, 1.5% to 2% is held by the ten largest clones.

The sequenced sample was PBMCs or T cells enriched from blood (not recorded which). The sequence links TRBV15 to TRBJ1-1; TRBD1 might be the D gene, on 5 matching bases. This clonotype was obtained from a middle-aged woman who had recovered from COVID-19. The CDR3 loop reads CATSRVRGAEAFF. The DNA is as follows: TGTGCCACCAGCAGAGTAAGGGGTGCTGAAGCTTTCTTT. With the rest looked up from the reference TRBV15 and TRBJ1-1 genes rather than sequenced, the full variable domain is DAMVIQNPRYQVTQFGKPVTLSCSQTLNHNVMYWYQQKSSQAPKLLFHYYDKDFNNEADTPDNFQSRRPNTSFCFLDIRSPGLGDTAMYLCATSRVRGAEAFFGQGTRLTVV.